This T cell receptor (beta chain) was found in a study of shared clonotypes between healthy human individuals. Study-level points and caveats: Although depth was large, rarefaction showed that sequencing of the sorted subsets was incomplete. Richness estimates generally favored naive over memory subsets.

It was at deep level that the assay was run. Some clones are missing from TCRdb's copy, which holds only in-frame ones; the method was immunoSEQ multiplex PCR. Among about 1.5 million clones listed, around 98% were seen once. The CDR3 sequence is 15 residues long. The ends lost 4 bases at V and 4 bases at J; junction bases unmatched: 8. Germline-derived CDR1 and CDR2 are SGHRS and YFSETQ. This clone was counted once. Its antigen is unidentified. The chain employs TRBV5-1 and TRBJ2-1, with 7 bases lining up with TRBD2. The source is a man in his thirties or forties in good health. Sequencing was done on a sample of naive CD4+ T cells sorted from blood. The subset is: CD45RA+ positively selected. CDR3 nucleotide sequence: TGCGCCAGCAGCGCAGCTAGCGGAACATACAATGAGCAGTTCTTC. It codes for CASSAASGTYNEQFF.